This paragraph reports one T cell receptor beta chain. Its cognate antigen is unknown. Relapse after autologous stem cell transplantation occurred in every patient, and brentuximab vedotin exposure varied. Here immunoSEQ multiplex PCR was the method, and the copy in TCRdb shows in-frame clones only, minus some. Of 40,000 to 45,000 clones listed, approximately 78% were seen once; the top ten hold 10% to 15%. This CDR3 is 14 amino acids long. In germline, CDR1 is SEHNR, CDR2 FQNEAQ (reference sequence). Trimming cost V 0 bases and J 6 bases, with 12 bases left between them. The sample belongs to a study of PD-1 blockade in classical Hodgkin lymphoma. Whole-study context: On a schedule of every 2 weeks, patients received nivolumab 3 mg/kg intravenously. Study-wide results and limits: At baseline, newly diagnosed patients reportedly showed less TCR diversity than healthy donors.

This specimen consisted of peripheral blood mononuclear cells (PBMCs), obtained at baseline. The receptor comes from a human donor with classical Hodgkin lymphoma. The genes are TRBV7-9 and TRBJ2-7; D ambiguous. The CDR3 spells CASSLAALPFEQYF. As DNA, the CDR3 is TGTGCCAGCAGCTTAGCGGCTTTACCGTTCGAGCAGTACTTC.